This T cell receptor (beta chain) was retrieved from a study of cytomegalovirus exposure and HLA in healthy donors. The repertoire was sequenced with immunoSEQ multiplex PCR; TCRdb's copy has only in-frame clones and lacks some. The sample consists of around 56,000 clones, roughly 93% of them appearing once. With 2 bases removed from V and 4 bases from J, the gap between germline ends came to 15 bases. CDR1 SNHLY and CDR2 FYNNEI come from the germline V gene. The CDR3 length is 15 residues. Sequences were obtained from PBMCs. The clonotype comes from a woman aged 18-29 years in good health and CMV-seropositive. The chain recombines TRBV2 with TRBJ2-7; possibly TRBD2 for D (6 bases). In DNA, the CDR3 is TGTGCCAGCAGTGAAACGAGTCGTGGGACTTACGAGCAGTACTTC. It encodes CASSETSRGTYEQYF.